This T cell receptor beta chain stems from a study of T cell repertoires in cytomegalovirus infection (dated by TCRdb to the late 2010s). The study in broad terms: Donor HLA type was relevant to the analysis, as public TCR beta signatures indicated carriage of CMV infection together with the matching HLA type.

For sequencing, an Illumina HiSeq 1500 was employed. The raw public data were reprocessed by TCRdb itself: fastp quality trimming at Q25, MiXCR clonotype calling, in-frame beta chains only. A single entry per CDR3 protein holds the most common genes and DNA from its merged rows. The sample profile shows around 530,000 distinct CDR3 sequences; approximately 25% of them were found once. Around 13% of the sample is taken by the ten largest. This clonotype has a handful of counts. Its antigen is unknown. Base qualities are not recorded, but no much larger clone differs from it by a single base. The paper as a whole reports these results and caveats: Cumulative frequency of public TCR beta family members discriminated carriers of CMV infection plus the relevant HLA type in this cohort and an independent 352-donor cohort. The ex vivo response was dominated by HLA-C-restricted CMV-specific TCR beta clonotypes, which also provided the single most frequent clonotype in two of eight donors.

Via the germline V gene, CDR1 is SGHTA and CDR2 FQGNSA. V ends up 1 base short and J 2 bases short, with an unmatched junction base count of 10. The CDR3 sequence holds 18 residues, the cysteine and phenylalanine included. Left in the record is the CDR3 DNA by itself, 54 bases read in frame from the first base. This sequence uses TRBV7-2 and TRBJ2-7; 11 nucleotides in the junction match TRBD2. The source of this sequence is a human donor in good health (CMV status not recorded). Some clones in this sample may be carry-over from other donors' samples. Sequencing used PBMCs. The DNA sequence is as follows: TGTGCCAGCAGCTTAGGTTCTAGCGGGAGGATCGTCACCTACGAGCAGTACTTC. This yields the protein CASSLGSSGRIVTYEQYF. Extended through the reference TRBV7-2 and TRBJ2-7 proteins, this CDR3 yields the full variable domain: GAGVSQSPSNKVTEKGKDVELRCDPISGHTALYWYRQSLGQGLEFLIYFQGNSAPDKSGLPSDRFSAERTGGSVSTLTIQRTQQEDSAVYLCASSLGSSGRIVTYEQYFGPGTRLTVT.